These 25 T cell receptor beta chains originate from one sample sequenced in a study of blood T cell repertoires in COVID-19. Sequencing was performed with immunoSEQ multiplex PCR; in TCRdb, only in-frame clones are kept and a portion is missing. This table has fewer than 350,000 clones, 80% to 95% appearing once. Sequencing input: peripheral blood. All receptors come from a woman in her 30s with COVID-19, enrolled during active disease.

The rearrangement uses TRBV6-5 and TRBJ1-1, with D perhaps TRBD1 (6 bases). Germline V gene sequence: CDR1 MNHEY, CDR2 SVGAGI. V shed 11 bases and J shed 1 base, with 14 bases lying between them. This CDR3 has 13 amino acids. This CDR3 reads CACFRDTNTEAFF. The DNA for the CDR3 is TGTGCCTGCTTCCGGGACACGAACACTGAAGCTTTCTTT.

This chain joins TRBV21-1 and TRBJ2-1; TRBD2 is taken as the D call from the table, unchecked against the DNA. TRBV21-1 is listed as a pseudogene. The length of the CDR3 is 17 residues. This chain's CDR3 is CASSKVGGLAGGNEQFF. In DNA, the CDR3 is TGTGCCAGCAGCAAGGTGGGGGGACTAGCGGGAGGGAATGAGCAGTTCTTC.

This clone has just one count. This chain links TRBV19 with TRBJ1-2; D possibly corresponds to TRBD1 (6 bases). Trimming pared 1 base from V and 2 bases from J, leaving 11 bases between. CDR1 and CDR2 (germline): LNHDA, SQIVND (reference sequence). The CDR3 totals 15 residues. The DNA for the CDR3 is TGTGCCAGTAGTATAGCGGGGGGCTCAAACTATGGCTACACCTTC. Residues: CASSIAGGSNYGYTF. The full variable domain, with the rest looked up from reference TRBV19 and TRBJ1-2, is DGGITQSPKYLFRKEGQNVTLSCEQNLNHDAMYWYRQDPGQGLRLIYYSQIVNDFQKGDIAEGYSVSREKKESFPLTVTSAQKNPTAFYLCASSIAGGSNYGYTFGSGTRLTVV.

The chain links TRBV2 to TRBJ1-5, with TRBD1 matching over 8 bases. The CDR3 consists of 13 residues. Per the germline V gene, CDR1 is SNHLY and CDR2 is FYNNEI. V was pared by 7 bases and J by 4 bases, with 3 bases of the junction left unmatched. CDR3 coding DNA: TGTGCCAGCAATGGACAGGGTAATCAGCCCCAGCATTTT. The encoded protein is CASNGQGNQPQHF.

J is TRBJ1-2 and V is TRBV19, with D perhaps matching TRBD1 (5 bases). The CDR3 runs 13 residues. Germline CDR1 reads LNHDA; CDR2 reads SQIVND (reference sequence). Trimming took 6 bases from V and 7 from J, leaving 15 bases between them. This CDR3 reads CASRLGQGAGYTF. In nucleotides, the CDR3 is TGTGCCAGTAGGTTGGGGCAGGGTGCTGGCTACACCTTC.

This clone was observed a handful of times. The V gene is TRBV6-5, the J gene TRBJ1-1; TRBD1 matches 8 bases. Trimming cost V 5 bases and J 1 base; bases outside gene matches: 6. The CDR3 runs 15 residues. Germline lookup yields CDR1 MNHEY and CDR2 SVGAGI. The CDR3 DNA follows: TGTGCCAGCAGTCGACAGGGGTTCGGGAACACTGAAGCTTTCTTT. As protein: CASSRQGFGNTEAFF.

The chain has TRBV5-1 and TRBJ2-1, with D possibly matching TRBD1 (5 bases). This CDR3 has 14 residues. V lost 4 bases and J lost 4, with 12 bases in between. CDR1 is SGHRS, CDR2 YFSETQ, per germline. The CDR3 sequence: CASSDGQLYNEQFF. As DNA, the CDR3 is TGCGCCAGCAGCGACGGACAACTTTACAATGAGCAGTTCTTC. Full variable domain (remainder filled in from reference TRBV5-1 and TRBJ2-1): KAGVTQTPRYLIKTRGQQVTLSCSPISGHRSVSWYQQTPGQGLQFLFEYFSETQRNKGNFPGRFSGRQFSNSRSEMNVSTLELGDSALYLCASSDGQLYNEQFFGPGTRLTVL.

On this clone itself: The junction shows a germline mismatch at one end, possibly a read error. The CDR3 nucleotides read TGTGCCACCAGCCGAGATCAGGGTAGCAATCAGCCCCAGCATTTT. Translating gives CATSRDQGSNQPQHF. This sequence joins TRBV15 and TRBJ1-5, with D perhaps matching TRBD1 (5 bases). CDR3 length equals 15 residues. From germline, CDR1 is LNHNV and CDR2 YYDKDF (reference sequence). Combining the CDR3 with reference TRBV15 and TRBJ1-5 gives the whole variable domain DAMVIQNPRYQVTQFGKPVTLSCSQTLNHNVMYWYQQKSSQAPKLLFHYYDKDFNNEADTPDNFQSRRPNTSFCFLDIRSPGLGDTAMYLCATSRDQGSNQPQHFGDGTRLSIL.

The V and J genes are TRBV7-3 and TRBJ2-1, with 13 bases that match TRBD2. The CDR3 is 16 residues long. With 2 bases clipped from V and 8 bases from J, the junction kept 6 bases outside the gene matches. Germline V gene data show CDR1 as SGHTA and CDR2 as FQGTGA. The CDR3 nucleotides read TGTGCCAGCAGCTTAGGACTAGCGGGAGATCTGGATGAGCAGTTCTTC. It codes for CASSLGLAGDLDEQFF.

The V gene is TRBV28, the J gene TRBJ1-2; no clear D gene. This CDR3 spans 11 amino acids. The germline CDR1 and CDR2 sequences are MDHEN and SYDVKM. With 10 bases removed from V and 8 bases from J, the gap between germline ends came to 14 bases. The CDR3 reads CATSVRYGYTF. In nucleotides, the CDR3 is TGTGCCACCTCAGTTCGATACGGCTACACCTTC.

The V call is TRBV2, the J call TRBJ2-7, with D maybe TRBD1 (5 bases). The V gene lost 7 bases and the J gene lost 4 bases, with 20 bases spanning the gap. Germline CDR1 is SNHLY and CDR2 is FYNNEI. The CDR3 loop spans 15 amino acids. DNA for the CDR3: TGTGCCAGCAAATCAGTTAGTCCCAGGGTATACGAGCAGTACTTC. It yields the protein CASKSVSPRVYEQYF.

CDR3 sequence reads: CASSREIRDEQFF. CDR3 sequence (DNA): TGTGCCAGCAGCCGGGAGATCCGGGATGAGCAGTTCTTC. V usage is TRBV11-2 and J usage is TRBJ2-1, with a possible D match to TRBD2 (6 bases). V shed 5 bases and J shed 8 bases, with 13 bases lying between them. This CDR3 has 13 residues. CDR1 and CDR2 (germline): SGHAT, FQNNGV.

The CDR3 sequence: CATSDPRGSGNEQYF. CDR3 in DNA: TGTGCCACCAGTGATCCCCGGGGTAGCGGGAACGAGCAGTACTTC. V and J are TRBV24-1 and TRBJ2-7, with 8 bases fitting TRBD2. CDR3 length: 15 residues. Germline lookup yields CDR1 KGHDR and CDR2 SFDVKD. Unmatched junction bases numbered 8, after V lost 3 bases and J lost 5 bases.

On this clone itself: Other DNA sequences within the sample encode an identical CDR3. The V and J genes are TRBV4-3 and TRBJ2-7; 8 bases agree with TRBD1. Germline loops: CDR1 LGHNA, CDR2 YSLEER. V was clipped by 0 bases and J by 4 bases; unmatched bases: 5. This CDR3 has 15 amino acids. The CDR3 DNA reads as TGCGCCAGCAGCCAAGATCGCGACAGGGGTTACGAGCAGTACTTC. Translated, it gives CASSQDRDRGYEQYF.

In this sample, this clone turned up once. One junction end does not reproduce the germline sequence, and a read error may be involved. This rearrangement joins TRBV19 to TRBJ2-7, with D perhaps TRBD1 (8 bases). Germline V gene lookup returns CDR1 LNHDA and CDR2 SQIVND (reference sequence). The CDR3 spans 15 residues. The CDR3 here is CASSPTGTGVSRGEF. The DNA of the CDR3 is TGTGCCAGTAGCCCAACCGGGACAGGCGTTTCCCGGGGGGAATTC.

This clone was seen a single time. The chain carries TRBV18 and TRBJ2-3; 7 bases match TRBD2. Germline V gives CDR1 KGHSH, CDR2 LQKENI. V lost 3 bases and J lost 7; bases outside the gene matches: 7. The CDR3 is made up of 14 amino acids. CDR3 nucleotides: TGTGCCAGCTCACCGGGCCAGCGGGGCTATACGCAGTATTTT. Translating gives CASSPGQRGYTQYF.

To note about this clone: At the DNA level, this CDR3 is encoded by other sequences in the same sample as well. The chain uses TRBV10-1 and TRBJ2-1; no definite D call. The CDR3 runs 13 residues. From germline, CDR1 is WNHNN and CDR2 SYGVQD (reference sequence). V was clipped by 0 bases and J by 6 bases, with 6 bases between them. The CDR3 sequence: CASSESGVNEQFF. Written as DNA, the CDR3 is TGCGCCAGCAGTGAGTCCGGAGTCAATGAGCAGTTCTTC.

J is TRBJ2-1 and V is TRBV12-3 or TRBV12-4, with D tentatively TRBD2 (5 bases). V lost 5 bases, J lost 5 bases, and 10 bases lay in between. The length of the CDR3 is 13 residues. The CDR3 is CASSHELDNEQFF. CDR3 sequence (DNA): TGTGCCAGCAGTCACGAACTAGACAATGAGCAGTTCTTC.

The genes are TRBV5-4 and TRBJ2-3; 7 nucleotides match TRBD1. CDR3 length equals 14 residues. The germline V gene has CDR1 SGHNT and CDR2 YYREEE (reference sequence). V gave up 4 bases and J gave up 4 bases; unmatched junction bases: 6. As DNA, the CDR3 is TGTGCCAGCAGCGAGACAGGGCAGGCAGATACGCAGTATTTT. Protein product: CASSETGQADTQYF. Variable domain in full (rest from reference TRBV5-4 and TRBJ2-3): ETGVTQSPTHLIKTRGQQVTLRCSSQSGHNTVSWYQQALGQGPQFIFQYYREEENGRGNFPPRFSGLQFPNYSSELNVNALELDDSALYLCASSETGQADTQYFGPGTRLTVL.

The chain carries TRBV5-1 and TRBJ2-7; 7 bases agree with TRBD1. CDR3 length: 15 amino acids. Germline V CDR1 and CDR2: SGHRS, YFSETQ. V trimming: 4 bases; J trimming: 2 bases; junction bases outside the gene matches: 9. The CDR3 loop reads CASSRNRDSTYEQYF. CDR3 nucleotides: TGCGCCAGCAGCAGAAACCGGGACAGCACCTACGAGCAGTACTTC.

The V call is TRBV7-9, the J call TRBJ2-2; a weak D match, TRBD2 (5 bases). V lost 7 bases and J 6 bases, leaving 9 bases between the germline ends. Germline lookup yields CDR1 SEHNR and CDR2 FQNEAQ (reference sequence). The CDR3 is made up of 12 amino acids. Here the CDR3 reads CASKVEAGELFF. The CDR3 bases are TGTGCCAGCAAGGTGGAGGCCGGGGAGCTGTTTTTT. Full variable domain (rest looked up from reference TRBV7-9 and TRBJ2-2): DTGVSQNPRHKITKRGQNVTFRCDPISEHNRLYWYRQTLGQGPEFLTYFQNEAQLEKSRLLSDRFSAERPKGSFSTLEIQRTEQGDSAMYLCASKVEAGELFFGEGSRLTVL.

The genes are TRBV6-5 and TRBJ2-6, with D possibly being TRBD2 (5 bases). Trimming cost V 0 bases and J 2 bases, with 8 bases left between them. Germline V CDR1 and CDR2: MNHEY, SVGAGI. The CDR3 length is 16 residues. CDR3 residues: CASSYSRAPGANVLTF. The CDR3 DNA follows: TGTGCCAGCAGTTACTCGAGGGCCCCTGGGGCCAACGTCCTGACTTTC.

The chain joins TRBV2 to TRBJ2-7, with 7 bases lining up with TRBD1. CDR3 length: 12 amino acids. The trim removed 10 bases at V and 7 bases at J, leaving 10 bases unmatched. Germline loops: CDR1 SNHLY, CDR2 FYNNEI. Here the CDR3 DNA reads TGTGCCACCCGCCGGGACAGAGGGGAGCAGTACTTC. It codes for CATRRDRGEQYF. Full variable domain (missing parts from reference TRBV2 and TRBJ2-7): EPEVTQTPSHQVTQMGQEVILRCVPISNHLYFYWYRQILGQKVEFLVSFYNNEISEKSEIFDDQFSVERPDGSNFTLKIRSTKLEDSAMYFCATRRDRGEQYFGPGTRLTVT.

The V gene is TRBV4-3, the J gene TRBJ2-7; 9 bases are shared with TRBD1. The junction had 3 bases not matched to a gene; V was cut back by 0 bases and J by 3 bases. CDR3 size: 15 residues. Germline assignment: CDR1 LGHNA and CDR2 YSLEER. In DNA, the CDR3 is TGCGCCAGCAGCCAAGACTGGACAGGGGACTACGAGCAGTACTTC. Protein sequence: CASSQDWTGDYEQYF.

The rearrangement links TRBV2 to TRBJ2-7; 9 positions agree with TRBD1. Per germline, CDR1 SNHLY and CDR2 FYNNEI. V lost 7 bases and J lost 6; bases outside the gene matches: 4. The CDR3 is 12 amino acids. The CDR3 region has the DNA TGTGCCAGCACGGGACAGGGACTCGAGCAGTACTTC. This sequence encodes CASTGQGLEQYF.